These 12 T cell receptor beta chains share one sample of origin, sequenced in a study of shared clonotypes between healthy human individuals. TCRdb's table, derived via immunoSEQ multiplex PCR, lists solely in-frame clones and lacks some. There are around 200,000 clones in the sample; roughly 91% occur only once, and about 0.07% lies in the top ten. The sequencing input was naive CD4+ T cells sorted from blood. As for subset: CD45RA+ positively selected. The receptors derive from a woman in her thirties in good health.

The chain carries TRBV7-7 and TRBJ1-1; TRBD1 agrees at 7 bases. The ends lost 1 base at V and 4 bases at J; junction bases unmatched: 0. Germline V gives CDR1 SSHAT, CDR2 FNYEAQ (reference sequence). This CDR3 has 13 residues. Here the CDR3 reads CASSLDRGTEAFF. Written as DNA, the CDR3 is TGTGCCAGCAGCTTAGACAGGGGCACTGAAGCTTTCTTT.

This chain links TRBV27 with TRBJ1-4, with 7 bases that match TRBD1. This CDR3 contains 15 residues. Germline-derived CDR1 and CDR2 are MNHEY and SMNVEV (reference sequence). J gave up 2 bases and V 5 bases, and 5 bases lay outside the gene matches. CDR3 region: CASSPGTATNEKLFF. DNA of the CDR3: TGTGCCAGCAGTCCCGGGACAGCTACTAATGAAAAACTGTTTTTT.

V gene TRBV19 combines with J gene TRBJ1-1; D not resolved. The CDR3 has 13 amino acids. Germline V gene data show CDR1 as LNHDA and CDR2 as SQIVND (reference sequence). The V gene lost 6 bases and the J gene lost 0 bases, with 8 bases spanning the gap. Here the CDR3 DNA reads TGTGCCAGTAGAGGCGAATTGAACACTGAAGCTTTCTTT. It yields the protein CASRGELNTEAFF.

The chain employs TRBV7-9 and TRBJ1-1; the D is unclear. In germline, CDR1 is SEHNR, CDR2 FQNEAQ (reference sequence). CDR3 length: 13 amino acids. The V gene lost 3 bases and the J gene lost 3 bases, with 8 bases spanning the gap. CDR3 DNA sequence: TGTGCCAGCAGCTTCGACACCTACACTGAAGCTTTCTTT. It is translated as CASSFDTYTEAFF. The full variable domain, with the rest looked up from reference TRBV7-9 and TRBJ1-1, is DTGVSQNPRHKITKRGQNVTFRCDPISEHNRLYWYRQTLGQGPEFLTYFQNEAQLEKSRLLSDRFSAERPKGSFSTLEIQRTEQGDSAMYLCASSFDTYTEAFFGQGTRLTVV.

The rearrangement uses TRBV11-2 and TRBJ1-2; D uncertain. The CDR3 runs 13 residues. Trimming left V 1 base short and J 8 bases short, with 11 bases between. From germline, CDR1 is SGHAT and CDR2 FQNNGV. The DNA for the CDR3 is TGTGCCAGCAGCTTAGGTTCTTCCGTGGGCTACACCTTC. Translation: CASSLGSSVGYTF.

V and J are TRBV28 and TRBJ2-7, with D possibly TRBD1 on 6 matching bases. The V gene's germline CDR1 is MDHEN and CDR2 SYDVKM. V lost 7 bases, J lost 5 bases, and 18 bases lay in between. The CDR3 totals 14 residues. The CDR3 loop is CASNRDQDLNEQYF. CDR3 bases: TGTGCCAGCAACAGGGACCAAGACCTCAACGAGCAGTACTTC.

Concerning this clone itself: The same CDR3 arises from other DNA sequences in this sample as well. This chain joins TRBV27 and TRBJ2-7, with D unresolved. This CDR3 has 14 residues. From germline, CDR1 is MNHEY and CDR2 SMNVEV (reference sequence). Trimming took 0 bases from V and 4 from J, leaving 10 bases between them. The CDR3 protein is CASSLSGQTYEQYF. CDR3 nucleotides: TGTGCCAGCAGTTTATCCGGGCAGACATACGAGCAGTACTTC.

The chain is built from TRBV5-6 and TRBJ1-2, with TRBD1 matching 7 bases. Trimming removed 1 base from V and 2 bases from J; junction bases left unmatched: 5. The CDR3 length is 15 residues. Germline V gene lookup returns CDR1 SGHDT and CDR2 YYEEEE. CDR3 amino acids: CASSLWDRLNYGYTF. The DNA of the CDR3 is TGTGCCAGCAGCTTGTGGGACAGACTCAACTATGGCTACACCTTC.

This clone was seen once. This chain connects TRBV19 to TRBJ2-5; D remains unclear. With the DNA end fitting TRBJ2-7 better, the J assignment may be wrong. The CDR3 is 12 residues long. The germline V gene encodes CDR1 LNHDA and CDR2 SQIVND (reference sequence). The CDR3 sequence: CASSIVGAEQYF. DNA of the CDR3: TGTGCCAGTAGTATAGTAGGTGCCGAGCAGTACTTC.

This chain connects TRBV28 to TRBJ1-5; 9 bases are shared with TRBD1. Germline trimming cut 7 bases from V and 0 bases from J; bases unmatched to any gene: 7. The CDR3 runs to 16 residues. Germline assignment: CDR1 MDHEN and CDR2 SYDVKM. CDR3 region: CASTPADRGSNQPQHF. CDR3 nucleotide sequence: TGTGCCAGCACCCCGGCGGACAGGGGTAGCAATCAGCCCCAGCATTTT.

The chain combines TRBV18 with TRBJ1-1; D is uncertain. V was shortened by 1 base and J by 0 bases, with 6 bases between the two germline ends. CDR1 is KGHSH, CDR2 LQKENI, per germline. The CDR3 is 14 residues long. The CDR3 bases are TGTGCCAGCTCACCACAGGGTCTGAACACTGAAGCTTTCTTT. Its translation is CASSPQGLNTEAFF.

The chain links TRBV7-2 to TRBJ2-3; TRBD2 agrees at 9 bases. CDR1 is SGHTA and CDR2 is FQGNSA in the germline V gene. V shed 3 bases, J shed 3 bases, and the junction held 7 bases outside the gene matches. This CDR3 comprises 16 residues. DNA of the CDR3: TGTGCCAGCAGCTTCAGTAGCGGGAGTGGGACAGATACGCAGTATTTT. Translated, it gives CASSFSSGSGTDTQYF.